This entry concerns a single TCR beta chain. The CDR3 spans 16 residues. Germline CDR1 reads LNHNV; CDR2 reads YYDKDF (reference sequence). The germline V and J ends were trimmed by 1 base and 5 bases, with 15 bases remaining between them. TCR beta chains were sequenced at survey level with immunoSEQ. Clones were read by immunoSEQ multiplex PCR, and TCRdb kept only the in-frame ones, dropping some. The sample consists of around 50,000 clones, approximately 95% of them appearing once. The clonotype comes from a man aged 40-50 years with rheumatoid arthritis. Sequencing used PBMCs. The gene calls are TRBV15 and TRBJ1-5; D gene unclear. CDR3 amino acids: CATSRGVGGLYQPQHF. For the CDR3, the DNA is TGTGCCACCAGCAGAGGAGTTGGCGGACTTTATCAGCCCCAGCATTTT. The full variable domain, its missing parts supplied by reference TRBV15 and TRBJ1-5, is DAMVIQNPRYQVTQFGKPVTLSCSQTLNHNVMYWYQQKSSQAPKLLFHYYDKDFNNEADTPDNFQSRRPNTSFCFLDIRSPGLGDTAMYLCATSRGVGGLYQPQHFGDGTRLSIL.